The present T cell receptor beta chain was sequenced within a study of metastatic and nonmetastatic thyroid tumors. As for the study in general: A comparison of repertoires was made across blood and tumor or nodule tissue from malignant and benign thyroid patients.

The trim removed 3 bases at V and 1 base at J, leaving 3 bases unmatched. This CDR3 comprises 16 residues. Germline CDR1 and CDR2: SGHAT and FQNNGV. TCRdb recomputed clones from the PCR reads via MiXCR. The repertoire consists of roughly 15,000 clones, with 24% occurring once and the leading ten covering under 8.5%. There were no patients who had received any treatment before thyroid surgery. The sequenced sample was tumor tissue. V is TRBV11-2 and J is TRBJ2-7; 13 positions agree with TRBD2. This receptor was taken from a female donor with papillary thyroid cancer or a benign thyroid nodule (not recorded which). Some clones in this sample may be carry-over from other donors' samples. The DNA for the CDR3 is TGTGCCAGCAGCTTCCGGACTAGCGGGAGTTCCTACGAGCAGTACTTC. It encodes CASSFRTSGSSYEQYF.